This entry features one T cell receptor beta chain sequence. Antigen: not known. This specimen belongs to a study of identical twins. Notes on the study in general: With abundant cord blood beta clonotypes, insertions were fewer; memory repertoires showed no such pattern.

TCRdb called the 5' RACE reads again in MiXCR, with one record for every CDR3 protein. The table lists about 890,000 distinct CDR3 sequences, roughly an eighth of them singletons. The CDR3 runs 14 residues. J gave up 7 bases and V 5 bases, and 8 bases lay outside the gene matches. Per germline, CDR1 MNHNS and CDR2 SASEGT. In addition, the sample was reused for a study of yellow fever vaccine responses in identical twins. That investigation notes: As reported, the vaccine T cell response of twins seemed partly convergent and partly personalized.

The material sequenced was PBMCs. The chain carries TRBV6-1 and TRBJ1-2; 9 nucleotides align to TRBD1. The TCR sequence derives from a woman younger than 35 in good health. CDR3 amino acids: CASSPIQGAGGYTF. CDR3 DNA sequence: TGTGCCAGCAGTCCCATACAGGGGGCAGGTGGCTACACCTTC.